This T cell receptor beta chain was recovered during a study of T cell responses to AZD1222 COVID-19 vaccine. General study findings and limits: The sample set comprised mostly white British donors with more females, and clonal diversity was possibly underestimated. Scientists sampled the repertoires only once the peak T cell response had passed. After two AZD1222 doses, spike-specific TCR breadth and depth rose versus day 0.

Sequenced by immunoSEQ multiplex PCR; TCRdb stores in-frame clones only, minus some. The profile shows about 130,000 clones, more than 75% of them singletons. As regards this clone: What it binds is not known.

The CDR3 is made up of 17 amino acids. Germline V lookup: CDR1 SEHNR, CDR2 FQNEAQ (reference sequence). The V gene end was trimmed by 0 bases and the J gene end by 0 bases; junction bases not matched to a gene: 5. Material: peripheral blood, obtained on day 0 of AZD1222 vaccination. The TCR originated in an adult in good health. J is TRBJ2-4 and V is TRBV7-9, with 7 positions matching TRBD2. The CDR3 loop reads CASSLAQGGQAKNIQYF. The CDR3 nucleotides read TGTGCCAGCAGCTTAGCGCAGGGAGGGCAAGCCAAAAACATTCAGTACTTC.